This T cell receptor beta chain was recorded in a study of blood T cells in healthy people across ages (dated by TCRdb to between 2014 and 2017). In the study overall: Template switching captured roughly one uniquely barcoded TCR beta cDNA molecule per two T cells in model experiments. Age-related changes in TCR beta repertoire diversity were measured in the study by deep sequencing normalized with unique cDNA molecular identifiers. The donors were divided into four age groups: young (average around 16 years), middle-aged (approximately 41), aged (around 67) and long-lived (about 80). Donors of different ages were randomly distributed across sequencing lanes to avoid experimental bias. The study analyzed two additional independent replicas of 1 million unique cDNA reads from the same blood draw for two donors, one aged 18 to 30 and one aged 80 or older. The research as a whole found: Estimates of total diversity based on one million sequenced T cells were considered lower bounds and underestimates. Observed TCR beta diversity per million T cells fell roughly linearly with age, and a significant reduction was already apparent by age about 43. Donor CMV infection status was unknown, potentially confounding age-related changes in expanded clonotypes. Compared with the aged group, more naive CD4+ T cells, fewer expanded clones and increased TCR diversity were shown by the long-lived group, suggesting age selection. The percentage of naive T cells measured by flow cytometry correlated strongly with observed TCR beta diversity. Bulk unsorted PBMC profiling prevented conclusive comparison of naive and antigen-experienced compartments.

Reading from cysteine to phenylalanine, the CDR3 counts 13 amino acids. Of all the DNA, just the CDR3 is kept, 39 bases in frame from base 1. From the germline V gene, CDR1 is SGHVS and CDR2 is FQNEAQ. Systemically healthy Caucasian individuals from Russia, some 38 in total and aged roughly 6 to 90 years, were included as donors. Each donor gave ten milliliters of peripheral blood, drawn into EDTA-treated Vacutainer tubes. Ficoll-Paque density-gradient centrifugation was used to isolate PBMCs, with at least 6.5 million obtained per sample. Total RNA was extracted from PBMCs with Trizol reagent, with at least 6 micrograms obtained per sample. For every donor, an aliquot of PBMCs went through flow cytometry to measure the percentages of naive CD45RAhigh/CD27high T cells. Library generation was performed with 5' RACE. The sequencer was an Illumina HiSeq 2500. A second PCR of roughly 6 to 12 cycles was run with a J-beta primer mix and a sample-barcoded 5' primer. A template-switch 5' adaptor carrying 12 random nucleotides introduced a unique molecular identifier onto each TCR beta cDNA molecule. Each sample yielded at least 2.5 million CDR3-containing paired-end reads. The Mint cDNA synthesis kit, primed by a TRBC-specific oligonucleotide, was used to synthesize first-strand cDNA from all RNA. Following uracil-DNA glycosylase treatment, all cDNA underwent a first 18-cycle PCR with the universal primers M1SS and BC2_uni_R. The study's processing was this. Each sample was normalized by randomly selecting 1 million high-quality reads, each carrying a distinct molecular identifier. Instead of being binned into consensus sequences, reads with shared molecular identifiers were discarded. CDR3 identification, clonotype clustering and error correction used MiTCR with a Q25 quality threshold and the strictest error-elimination algorithm. A nonparametric unseen species model with Euler transformation was used to estimate a lower bound on total TCR beta diversity. The public sequencing data were trimmed at Q25 with fastp and processed into clonotypes with MiXCR by TCRdb, which kept only in-frame beta chains. Entries are consolidated by CDR3 protein sequence, retaining the most common genes and DNA. TCRdb assigned the V and J calls; the authors' analysis was not used. The sample table contains around 620,000 distinct CDR3 sequences; only one count was recorded for approximately 30% of them. The ten largest clones represent around 18% of the sample.

This clonotype has only a few counts. It lacks a known antigen. Per-base qualities were not stored, and no clone one base away is much larger. What was sequenced was blood. This receptor was obtained from a woman in her seventies in good health. The rearranged chain carries TRBV7-8 and TRBJ2-5, with a tentative D call of TRBD1 or TRBD2, each matching 6 bases. The J call is uncertain, as TRBJ2-7 better fits the DNA end. The CDR3 amino acid sequence is: CASSLAGGNEQYF. The nucleotide sequence reads TGTGCCAGCAGCTTAGCGGGGGGCAACGAGCAGTACTTC.